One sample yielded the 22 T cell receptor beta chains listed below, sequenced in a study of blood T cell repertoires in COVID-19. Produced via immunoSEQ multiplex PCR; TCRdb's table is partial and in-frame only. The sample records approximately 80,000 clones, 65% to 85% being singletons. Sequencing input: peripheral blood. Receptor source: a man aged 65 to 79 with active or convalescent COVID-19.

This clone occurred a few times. This chain's CDR3 is CASGRLGETQYF. For the CDR3, the DNA is TGTGCCAGCGGGAGACTTGGGGAGACCCAGTACTTC. This chain links TRBV7-9 with TRBJ2-5; possible D gene TRBD2, 5 bases. V was cut by 8 bases and J by 5 bases, with 12 bases left in between. The CDR3 consists of 12 residues. Germline values: CDR1 SEHNR, CDR2 FQNEAQ (reference sequence).

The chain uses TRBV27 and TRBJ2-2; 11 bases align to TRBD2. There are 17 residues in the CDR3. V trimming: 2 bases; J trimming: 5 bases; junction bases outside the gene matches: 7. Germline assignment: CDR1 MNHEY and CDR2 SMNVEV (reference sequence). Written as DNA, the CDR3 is TGTGCCAGCAGTTTAAGTTTAGCGGGGGGGCCTACCGGGGAGCTGTTTTTT. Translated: CASSLSLAGGPTGELFF.

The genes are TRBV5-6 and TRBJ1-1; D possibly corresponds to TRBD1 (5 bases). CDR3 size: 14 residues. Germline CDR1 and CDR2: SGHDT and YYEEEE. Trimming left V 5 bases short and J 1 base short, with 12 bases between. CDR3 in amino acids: CASSRRQPNTEAFF. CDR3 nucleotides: TGTGCCAGCAGTCGAAGACAGCCGAACACTGAAGCTTTCTTT. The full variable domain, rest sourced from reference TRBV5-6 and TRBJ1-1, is DAGVTQSPTHLIKTRGQQVTLRCSPKSGHDTVSWYQQALGQGPQFIFQYYEEEERQRGNFPDRFSGHQFPNYSSELNVNALLLGDSALYLCASSRRQPNTEAFFGQGTRLTVV.

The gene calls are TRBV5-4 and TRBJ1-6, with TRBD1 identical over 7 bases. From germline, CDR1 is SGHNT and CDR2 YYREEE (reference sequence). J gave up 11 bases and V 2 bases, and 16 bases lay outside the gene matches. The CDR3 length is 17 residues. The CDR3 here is CASSFSTRDSLSPPLHF. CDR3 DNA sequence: TGTGCCAGCAGCTTCAGTACGAGGGACAGTCTTTCTCCACCCCTCCACTTT.

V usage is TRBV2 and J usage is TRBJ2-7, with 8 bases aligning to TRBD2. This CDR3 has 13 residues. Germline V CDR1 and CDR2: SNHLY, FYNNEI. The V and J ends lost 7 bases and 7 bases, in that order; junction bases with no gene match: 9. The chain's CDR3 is CASKGAGGGEQYF. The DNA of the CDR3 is TGTGCCAGCAAGGGCGCGGGGGGCGGGGAGCAGTACTTC. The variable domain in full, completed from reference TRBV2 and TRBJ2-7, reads EPEVTQTPSHQVTQMGQEVILRCVPISNHLYFYWYRQILGQKVEFLVSFYNNEISEKSEIFDDQFSVERPDGSNFTLKIRSTKLEDSAMYFCASKGAGGGEQYFGPGTRLTVT.

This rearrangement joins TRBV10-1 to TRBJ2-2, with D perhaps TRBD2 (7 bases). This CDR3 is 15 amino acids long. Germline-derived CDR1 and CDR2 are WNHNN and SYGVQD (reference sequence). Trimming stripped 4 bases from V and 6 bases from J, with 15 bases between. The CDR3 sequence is CASSGGGRYSGELFF. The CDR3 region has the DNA TGCGCCAGCAGTGGCGGGGGCCGGTATTCCGGGGAGCTGTTTTTT.

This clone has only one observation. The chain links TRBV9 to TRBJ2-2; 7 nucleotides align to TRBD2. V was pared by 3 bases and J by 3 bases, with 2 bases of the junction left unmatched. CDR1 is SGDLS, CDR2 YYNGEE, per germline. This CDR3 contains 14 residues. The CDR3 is CASSAGGHTGELFF. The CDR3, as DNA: TGTGCCAGCAGCGCGGGGGGACACACCGGGGAGCTGTTTTTT.

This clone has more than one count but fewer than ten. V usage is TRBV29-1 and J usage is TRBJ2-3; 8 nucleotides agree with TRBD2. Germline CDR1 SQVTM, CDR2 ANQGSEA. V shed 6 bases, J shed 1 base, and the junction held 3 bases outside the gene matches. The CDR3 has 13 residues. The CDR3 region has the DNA TGCAGCGTCAGTAGCGGGGGCACAGATACGCAGTATTTT. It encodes CSVSSGGTDTQYF.

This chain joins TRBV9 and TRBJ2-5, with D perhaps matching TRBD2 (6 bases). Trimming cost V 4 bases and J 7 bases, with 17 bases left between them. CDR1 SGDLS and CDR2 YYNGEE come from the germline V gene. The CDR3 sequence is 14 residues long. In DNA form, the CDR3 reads TGTGCCAGCAGCTCCCGGGATGGGGGAGGGACCCAGTACTTC. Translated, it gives CASSSRDGGGTQYF. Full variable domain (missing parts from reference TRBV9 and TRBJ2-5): DSGVTQTPKHLITATGQRVTLRCSPRSGDLSVYWYQQSLDQGLQFLIQYYNGEERAKGNILERFSAQQFPDLHSELNLSSLELGDSALYFCASSSRDGGGTQYFGPGTRLLVL.

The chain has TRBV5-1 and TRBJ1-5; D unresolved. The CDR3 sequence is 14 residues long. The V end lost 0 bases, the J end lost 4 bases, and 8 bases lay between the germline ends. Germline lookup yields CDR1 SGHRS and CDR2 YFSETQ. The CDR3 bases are TGCGCCAGCAGCTTGGGGTCAGGTAATCAGCCCCAGCATTTT. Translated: CASSLGSGNQPQHF.

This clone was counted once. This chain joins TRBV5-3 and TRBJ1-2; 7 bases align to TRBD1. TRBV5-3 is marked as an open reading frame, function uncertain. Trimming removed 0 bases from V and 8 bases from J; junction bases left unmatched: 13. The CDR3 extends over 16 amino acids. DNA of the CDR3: TGTGCCAGAAGCTTGGAAGGACGCAGGGGGGTCATAGGCTACACCTTC. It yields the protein CARSLEGRRGVIGYTF.

CDR3 DNA sequence: TGTGCCAGCAGCTTGCCACAGGTCTCCTACGAGCAGTACTTC. Residues: CASSLPQVSYEQYF. The rearrangement joins TRBV5-6 to TRBJ2-7; D is perhaps TRBD1 (5 bases). The CDR3 contains 14 residues. Trimming took off 1 base at V and 0 bases at J, with 8 bases between the two ends. The germline gives CDR1 SGHDT, CDR2 YYEEEE.

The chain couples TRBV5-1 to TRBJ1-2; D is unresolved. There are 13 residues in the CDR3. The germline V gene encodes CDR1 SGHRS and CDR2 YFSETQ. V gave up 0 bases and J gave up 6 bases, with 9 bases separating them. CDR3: CASSLDTRNGYTF. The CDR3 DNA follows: TGCGCCAGCAGCTTGGACACCAGGAATGGCTACACCTTC.

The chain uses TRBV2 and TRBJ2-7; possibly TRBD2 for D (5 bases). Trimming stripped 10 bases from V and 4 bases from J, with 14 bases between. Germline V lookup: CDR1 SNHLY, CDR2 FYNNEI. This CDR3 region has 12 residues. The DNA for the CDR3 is TGTGCCACCTCGGAGGAGGCTTACGAGCAGTACTTC. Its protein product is CATSEEAYEQYF.

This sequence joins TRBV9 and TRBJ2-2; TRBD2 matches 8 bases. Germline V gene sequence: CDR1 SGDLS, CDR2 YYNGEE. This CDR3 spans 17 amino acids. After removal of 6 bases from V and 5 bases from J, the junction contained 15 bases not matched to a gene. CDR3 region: CASTSLPPGLVTGELFF. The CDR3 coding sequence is TGTGCCAGCACCAGCCTCCCGCCGGGACTAGTAACCGGGGAGCTGTTTTTT.

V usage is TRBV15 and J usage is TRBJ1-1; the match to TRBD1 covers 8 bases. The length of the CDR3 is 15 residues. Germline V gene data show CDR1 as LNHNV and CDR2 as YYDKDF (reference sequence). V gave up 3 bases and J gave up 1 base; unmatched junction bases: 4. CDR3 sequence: CATSRWQGANTEAFF. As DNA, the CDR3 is TGTGCCACCAGCAGGTGGCAGGGGGCGAACACTGAAGCTTTCTTT.

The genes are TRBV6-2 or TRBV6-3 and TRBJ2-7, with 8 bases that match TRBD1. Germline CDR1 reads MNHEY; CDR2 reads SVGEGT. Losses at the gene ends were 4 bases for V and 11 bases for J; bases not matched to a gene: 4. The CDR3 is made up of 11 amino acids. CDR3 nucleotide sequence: TGTGCCAGCAGTTCGGACAGGGTGGAGTACTTC. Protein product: CASSSDRVEYF.

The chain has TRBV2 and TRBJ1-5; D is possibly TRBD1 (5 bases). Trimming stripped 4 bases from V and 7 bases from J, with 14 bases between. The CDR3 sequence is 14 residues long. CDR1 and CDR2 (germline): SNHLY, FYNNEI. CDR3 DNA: TGTGCCAGCAGTGTGGGAGGGGTACGCCAGCCCCAGCATTTT. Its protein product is CASSVGGVRQPQHF.

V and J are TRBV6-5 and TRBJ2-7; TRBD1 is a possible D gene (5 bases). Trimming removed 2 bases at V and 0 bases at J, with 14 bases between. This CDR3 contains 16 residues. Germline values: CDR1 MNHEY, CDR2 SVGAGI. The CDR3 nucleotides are TGTGCCAGCAGTTACGGAGAAAACAGGCCCTCCTACGAGCAGTACTTC. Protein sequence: CASSYGENRPSYEQYF.

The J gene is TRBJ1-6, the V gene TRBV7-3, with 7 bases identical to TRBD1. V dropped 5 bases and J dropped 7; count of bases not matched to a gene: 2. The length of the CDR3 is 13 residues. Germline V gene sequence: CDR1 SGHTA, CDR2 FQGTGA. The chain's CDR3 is CASSVQGNSPLHF. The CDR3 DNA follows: TGTGCCAGCAGCGTACAGGGGAATTCACCCCTCCACTTT.

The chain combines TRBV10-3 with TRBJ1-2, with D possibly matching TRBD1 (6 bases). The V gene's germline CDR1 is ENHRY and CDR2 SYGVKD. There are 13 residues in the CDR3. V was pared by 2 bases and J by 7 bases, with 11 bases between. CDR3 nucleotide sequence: TGTGCCATCAGTGAGAACAGGGATAGTGGCTACACCTTC. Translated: CAISENRDSGYTF.

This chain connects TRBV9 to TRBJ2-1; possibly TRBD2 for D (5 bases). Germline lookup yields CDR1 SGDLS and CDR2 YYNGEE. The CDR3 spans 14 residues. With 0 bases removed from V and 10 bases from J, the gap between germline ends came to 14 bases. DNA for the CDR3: TGTGCCAGCAGCGTAGAACAGCCCGGCGGGGAGCAGTTCTTC. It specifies CASSVEQPGGEQFF.